A selection of T cell receptor beta chains follows, all from one sample in a study of CD8 T cells in Susac syndrome. TCRdb processed the immunoSEQ multiplex PCR reads anew with MiXCR; each CDR3 protein has one entry. The sample lists about 150,000 distinct CDR3 sequences, approximately 94% occurring once. Sequenced input: CD4+ T cells from PBMCs. The origin of the receptors is a human donor in good health. Both conserved end residues are part of each CDR3. The D gene is left open where the match is weak.

v_call: TRBV30
d_call: NA
j_call: TRBJ2-7
cdr3_nt: TGTGCCTGGAGTTTGGGTGGGTCTGCCTACGAGCAGTACTTC
cdr3_aa: CAWSLGGSAYEQYF

v_call: TRBV6-1
d_call: TRBD2
j_call: TRBJ2-3
cdr3_nt: TGTGCCAGCGAAGGGACTAGCGGGAGTCGGGGCACAGATACGCAGTATTTT
cdr3_aa: CASEGTSGSRGTDTQYF

v_call: TRBV5-1
d_call: NA
j_call: TRBJ2-2
cdr3_nt: TGCGCCAGCAGCCCGAGGGGCGGAAAGGCCGGGGAGCTGTTTTTT
cdr3_aa: CASSPRGGKAGELFF

v_call: TRBV28
d_call: TRBD1
j_call: TRBJ2-5
cdr3_nt: TGTGCCAGTTTCACAACAGGGGGCGAGACCCAGTACTTC
cdr3_aa: CASFTTGGETQYF

v_call: TRBV6-1
d_call: NA
j_call: TRBJ1-3
cdr3_nt: TGTGCCAGCAGGATGACACACTCCTCTGGAAACACCATATATTTT
cdr3_aa: CASRMTHSSGNTIYF

v_call: TRBV5-4
d_call: NA
j_call: TRBJ2-7
cdr3_nt: TGTGCCAGCAGTATAGAATCCTCCTCCTACGAGCAGTACTTC
cdr3_aa: CASSIESSSYEQYF

v_call: TRBV20-1
d_call: NA
j_call: TRBJ2-3
cdr3_nt: TGCAGTGCTAGACGGACACCAGATACGCAGTATTTT
cdr3_aa: CSARRTPDTQYF

v_call: TRBV19
d_call: TRBD1
j_call: TRBJ2-2
cdr3_nt: TGTGCCAGTACCGGGACAGGGAAGAACACCGGGGAGCTGTTTTTT
cdr3_aa: CASTGTGKNTGELFF

v_call: TRBV5-6
d_call: TRBD1
j_call: TRBJ1-2
cdr3_nt: TGTGCCAGCAGCTCCCTCCCCGGGACAGGGTTTAACTATGGCTACACCTTC
cdr3_aa: CASSSLPGTGFNYGYTF

v_call: TRBV12-3/TRBV12-4
d_call: NA
j_call: TRBJ1-1
cdr3_nt: TGTGCCAGCAGCCCGGGGGGCCGAGCTGAAGCTTTCTTT
cdr3_aa: CASSPGGRAEAFF

v_call: TRBV5-1
d_call: TRBD2
j_call: TRBJ2-3
cdr3_nt: TGCGCCAGCGGACTAGCGGCCGGCACAGATACGCAGTATTTT
cdr3_aa: CASGLAAGTDTQYF

v_call: TRBV7-9
d_call: NA
j_call: TRBJ2-7
cdr3_nt: TGTGCCAGCAACCTATGGCCGAACAAGCACGAGCAGTACTTC
cdr3_aa: CASNLWPNKHEQYF

v_call: TRBV28
d_call: TRBD1
j_call: TRBJ2-7
cdr3_nt: TGTGCCAGCAGTTCGCAGGGGGCAGAAACGTGGGAGCAGTACTTC
cdr3_aa: CASSSQGAETWEQYF